Listed below are T cell receptor beta chains from one sample, sequenced in a study of CD8+ T cells in alopecia areata. Method: immunoSEQ multiplex PCR; TCRdb's copy keeps in-frame clones and lacks some. Altogether about 150,000 clones are present, about three fifths being singletons, with the ten largest covering roughly 6.5%. The sequences come from CD4+ T cells sorted from blood, collected at week 0. These receptors were obtained from a human donor with alopecia areata. Each CDR3 is given with its conserved first and last residue.

>TRBV5-1|TRBJ2-1
CASSLDRGPHNEQFF
>TRBV27|TRBJ1-2
CASRKTGTGDGYTF
>TRBV20-1|TRBJ2-1
CSAGGHYQFF
>TRBV11-2|TRBJ2-7
CASSRTSYEQYF
>TRBV5-4|TRBJ2-5
CASRPGLAVETQYF
>TRBV7-9|TRBJ1-1
CASSLTEAFF
>TRBV5-1|TRBJ2-3
CASTLGQGRRADTQYF
>TRBV29-1|TRBJ1-1
CSVFSGTEAFF
>TRBV18|TRBJ1-1
CASSLTGPGIMNTEAFF
>TRBV29-1|TRBJ1-1
CSVLQGSRAFF
>TRBV5-5|TRBJ2-7
CASSLGYGAYEQYF
>TRBV29-1|TRBJ1-4
CSVQGQPLGEKLFF
>TRBV19|TRBJ2-2
CASSPAGRELFF
>TRBV30|TRBJ2-2
CAWSVRGRVATGELFF
>TRBV30|TRBJ2-7
CAWGRQGEQYF
>TRBV9|TRBJ1-2
CASSVGTANYGYTF
>TRBV4-1|TRBJ2-4
CASSQGERGVGPKNIQYF
>TRBV30|TRBJ1-1
CAWSVSRTRGMNTEAFF
>TRBV29-1|TRBJ1-2
CSVAFGTDGYTF
>TRBV30|TRBJ1-6
CAWSLAGASSYNSPLHF
>TRBV9|TRBJ2-5
CASSVDGGLLETQYF
>TRBV29-1|TRBJ2-7
CSVRGSYEQYF
>TRBV11-3|TRBJ2-3
CASSLDLDTQYF
>TRBV7-9|TRBJ2-7
CASSRLTSRVSGGAYEQYF
>TRBV27|TRBJ2-1
CASAPRRGLVVNEQFF
>TRBV5-1|TRBJ2-1
CASSLGADNEQFF
>TRBV9|TRBJ1-2
CASSPPLEGAGGYTF
>TRBV6-5|TRBJ1-4
CASSYRANEKLFF
>TRBV5-1|TRBJ1-1
CASSFEGRGTEAFF
>TRBV7-9|TRBJ2-5
CASSFGTVETQYF
>TRBV29-1|TRBJ2-1
CSGDRQSSYNEQFF
>TRBV7-8|TRBJ2-5
CASSPPRVETQYF
>TRBV29-1|TRBJ1-4
CSGGTTGKLFF
>TRBV30|TRBJ1-2
CAWSAGVGGYTF
>TRBV7-9|TRBJ1-4
CASSSTGTAHEKLFF
>TRBV19|TRBJ2-7
CASSVRTAVVYEQYF
>TRBV7-9|TRBJ2-7
CASSALTLSYEQYF
>TRBV7-9|TRBJ2-1
CASSLQGQGQFF
>TRBV7-2|TRBJ1-2
CASSLNQGQGGYTF
>TRBV29-1|TRBJ2-5
CSVVAWEETQYF
>TRBV6-5|TRBJ1-4
CASSLQVVGEKLFF
>TRBV7-2|TRBJ2-1
CASSSSGTGLMRGQFF
>TRBV9|TRBJ2-4
CASSVGDRGQNIQYF
>TRBV5-1|TRBJ2-1
CASRSIPAPYNEQFF
>TRBV29-1|TRBJ1-2
CSVVRDRQNAEGYTF
>TRBV4-3|TRBJ2-7
CASSQELAGAYEQYF
>TRBV21-1|TRBJ2-7
CAAALDEQYF